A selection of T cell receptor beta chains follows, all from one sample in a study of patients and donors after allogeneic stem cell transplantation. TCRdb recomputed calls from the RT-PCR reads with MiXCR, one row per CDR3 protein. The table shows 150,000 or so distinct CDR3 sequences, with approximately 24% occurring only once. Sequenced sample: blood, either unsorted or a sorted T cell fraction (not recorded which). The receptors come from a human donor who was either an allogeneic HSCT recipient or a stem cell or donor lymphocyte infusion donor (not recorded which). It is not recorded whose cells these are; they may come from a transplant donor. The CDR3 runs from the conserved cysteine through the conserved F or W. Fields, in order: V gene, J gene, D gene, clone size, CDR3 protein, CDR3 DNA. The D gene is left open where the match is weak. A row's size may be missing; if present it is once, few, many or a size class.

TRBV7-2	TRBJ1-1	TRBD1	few	CASSLVFMINRGGLSEAFF	TGTGCCAGCAGCTTAGTATTTATGATAAACAGGGGCGGATTAAGTGAAGCTTTCTTT
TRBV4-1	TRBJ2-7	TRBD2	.	CASSQEIGGGGSYEQYF	TGCGCCAGCAGCCAAGAAATAGGCGGGGGGGGATCCTACGAGCAGTACTTC
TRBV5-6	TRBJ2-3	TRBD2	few	CASSFPGLAGVVTSTDTQYF	TGTGCCAGCAGCTTTCCGGGACTAGCGGGAGTGGTCACTAGCACAGATACGCAGTATTTT
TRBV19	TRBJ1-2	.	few	CASTPGYGYTF	TGTGCCAGTACCCCGGGCTATGGCTACACCTTC
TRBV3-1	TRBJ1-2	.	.	CASSQVTGQANGYGYTF	TGTGCCAGCAGCCAAGTAACAGGGCAGGCGAACGGGTATGGCTACACCTTC
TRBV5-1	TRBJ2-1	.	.	CASRMSGWEQFF	TGCGCCAGCAGGATGAGCGGATGGGAGCAGTTCTTC
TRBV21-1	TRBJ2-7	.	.	CASSKGQRTYEQYF	TGTGCCAGCAGCAAAGGACAGAGAACCTACGAGCAGTACTTC
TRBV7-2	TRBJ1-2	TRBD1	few	CASSLFGTDLNYGYTF	TGTGCCAGCAGCTTGTTTGGGACAGACTTAAACTATGGCTACACCTTC
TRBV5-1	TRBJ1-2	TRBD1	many	CASIDSTAGGISYTF	TGCGCCAGCATCGATTCGACGGCAGGGGGCATTTCCTACACCTTC
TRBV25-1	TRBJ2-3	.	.	CASSQPRADDPTDTQYF	TGTGCCAGCAGCCAGCCGAGAGCGGACGACCCCACAGATACGCAGTATTTT
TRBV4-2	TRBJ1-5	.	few	CASSQVLSIASAPGPQHF	TGTGCCAGCAGCCAAGTCCTTTCGATCGCATCGGCTCCTGGGCCCCAGCATTTT
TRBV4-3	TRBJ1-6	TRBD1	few	CASSSLDRGDSPLHF	TGCGCCAGCAGCTCTCTGGACAGGGGCGATTCACCCCTCCACTTT
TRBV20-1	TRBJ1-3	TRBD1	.	CSAPRQGRNTIYF	TGCAGTGCTCCAAGACAGGGTCGGAACACCATATATTTT
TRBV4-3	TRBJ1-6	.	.	CASSQDGIENSPLHF	TGCGCCAGCAGCCAAGATGGGATCGAGAATTCACCCCTCCACTTT
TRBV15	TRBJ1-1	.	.	CATSRGGTEAFF	TGTGCCACCAGCAGGGGGGGGACAGAAGCTTTCTTT
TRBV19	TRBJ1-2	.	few	CASSMKTYGYTF	TGTGCCAGTAGTATGAAGACCTATGGCTACACCTTC
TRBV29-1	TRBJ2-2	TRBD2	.	CSVGRTSAGELFF	TGCAGCGTTGGTCGGACTAGCGCCGGGGAGCTGTTTTTT
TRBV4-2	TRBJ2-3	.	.	CASSQAQVLRRDTQYF	TGTGCCAGCAGCCAAGCGCAGGTTCTCCGTCGAGATACGCAGTATTTT
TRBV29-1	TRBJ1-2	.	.	CSVLSANYGYTF	TGCAGCGTTTTAAGTGCCAACTATGGCTACACCTTC
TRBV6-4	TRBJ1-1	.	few	CASSVLRWRGVNTEAFF	TGTGCCAGCAGTGTCTTGCGGTGGCGAGGGGTGAACACTGAAGCTTTCTTT
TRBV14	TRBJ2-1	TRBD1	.	CASSHRGQLSSYNEQFF	TGTGCCAGCAGCCATAGGGGACAGTTGAGCTCCTACAATGAGCAGTTCTTC
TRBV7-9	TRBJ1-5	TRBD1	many	CASSSQQGNQPQHF	TGTGCCAGCAGCTCACAACAGGGGAATCAGCCCCAGCATTTT
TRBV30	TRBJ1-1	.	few	CAWSGAEAFF	TGTGCCTGGAGTGGGGCTGAAGCTTTCTTT
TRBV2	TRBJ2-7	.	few	CASSSEANRVHEQYF	TGTGCCAGCAGTTCCGAGGCCAATCGGGTGCACGAGCAGTACTTC
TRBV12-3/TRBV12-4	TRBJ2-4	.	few	CASSLLDKNIQYF	TGTGCCAGCAGTTTATTGGACAAAAACATTCAGTACTTC
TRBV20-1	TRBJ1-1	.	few	CSARDLEENTEAFF	TGCAGTGCTAGAGATCTCGAAGAGAACACTGAAGCTTTCTTT
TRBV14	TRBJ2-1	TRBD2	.	CASSQVTGLDTDNEQFF	TGTGCCAGCAGCCAAGTGACGGGACTAGATACCGACAATGAGCAGTTCTTC
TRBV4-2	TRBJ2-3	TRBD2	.	CASSQDSLSGSRGTDTQYF	TGTGCCAGCAGCCAAGATAGTCTTAGCGGGAGCCGGGGGACAGATACGCAGTATTTT
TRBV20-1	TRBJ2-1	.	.	CSARGGGEQFF	TGCAGTGCTAGAGGGGGCGGTGAGCAGTTCTTC
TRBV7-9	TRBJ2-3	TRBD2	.	CASSFAGGSTDTQYF	TGTGCCAGCAGCTTTGCGGGGGGAAGCACAGATACGCAGTATTTT
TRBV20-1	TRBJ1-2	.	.	CSAKTGDGYTF	TGCAGTGCTAAAACGGGGGATGGCTACACCTTC
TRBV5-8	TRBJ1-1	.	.	CASSPRFGRLNTEAFF	TGTGCCAGCAGCCCCAGGTTCGGACGATTGAACACTGAAGCTTTCTTT
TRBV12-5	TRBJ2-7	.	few	CASGPPLEQYF	TGTGCTAGTGGCCCCCCGTTGGAGCAGTACTTC